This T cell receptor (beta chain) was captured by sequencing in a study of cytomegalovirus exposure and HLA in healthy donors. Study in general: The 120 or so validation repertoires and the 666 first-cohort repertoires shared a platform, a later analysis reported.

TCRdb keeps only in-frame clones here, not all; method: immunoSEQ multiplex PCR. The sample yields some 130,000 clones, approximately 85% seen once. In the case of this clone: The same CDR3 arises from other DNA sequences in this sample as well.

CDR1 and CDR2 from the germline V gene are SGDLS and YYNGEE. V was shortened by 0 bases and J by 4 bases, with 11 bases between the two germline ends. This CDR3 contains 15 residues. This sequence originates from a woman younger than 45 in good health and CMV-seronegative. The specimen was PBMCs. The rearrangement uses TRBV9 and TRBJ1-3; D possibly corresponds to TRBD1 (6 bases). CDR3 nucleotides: TGTGCCAGCAGCGTAGTAGGGGGAACGGGAAACACCATATATTTT. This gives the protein CASSVVGGTGNTIYF.